This entry lists 29 T cell receptor beta chains sequenced from one sample in a study of blood T cell repertoires in COVID-19. Libraries were prepared by immunoSEQ multiplex PCR; TCRdb keeps only in-frame clonotypes and omits some of them. This table has 97,000 or so clones, about four fifths appearing once. The sequencing input was peripheral blood. The source of these receptors is a woman over 75 with active or convalescent COVID-19.

This clone was picked up one time. The chain is built from TRBV5-4 and TRBJ2-3, with 7 bases matching TRBD2. The CDR3 contains 15 residues. The trim removed 3 bases at V and 1 base at J, leaving 5 bases unmatched. CDR1 and CDR2 from the germline V gene are SGHNT and YYREEE (reference sequence). CDR3 loop: CASSSASGGTDTQYF. For the CDR3, the DNA is TGTGCCAGCAGCTCCGCTAGCGGCGGCACAGATACGCAGTATTTT.

J is TRBJ1-3 and V is TRBV7-9; TRBD1 might be the D (5 bases). V dropped 4 bases and J dropped 0 bases, with 13 bases sitting between them. CDR3 length: 16 residues. Per germline, CDR1 SEHNR and CDR2 FQNEAQ (reference sequence). CDR3 DNA sequence: TGTGCCAGCAGCTCCAACTCGGACACCTCTGGAAACACCATATATTTT. Amino acids: CASSSNSDTSGNTIYF.

This clone was detected a few times. This chain connects TRBV7-2 to TRBJ2-1; 8 bases agree with TRBD1. V was pared by 4 bases and J by 7 bases, with 6 bases of the junction left unmatched. CDR3 size: 14 residues. Germline V gene lookup returns CDR1 SGHTA and CDR2 FQGNSA. DNA of the CDR3: TGTGCCAGCAGCTCGGACAGGGCTGGGAATGAGCAGTTCTTC. It specifies CASSSDRAGNEQFF. Combining the CDR3 with reference TRBV7-2 and TRBJ2-1 gives the whole variable domain GAGVSQSPSNKVTEKGKDVELRCDPISGHTALYWYRQSLGQGLEFLIYFQGNSAPDKSGLPSDRFSAERTGGSVSTLTIQRTQQEDSAVYLCASSSDRAGNEQFFGPGTRLTVL.

The chain links TRBV14 to TRBJ2-7; possibly TRBD1 for D (5 bases). Germline loops: CDR1 SGHDN, CDR2 FVKESK. With 5 bases removed from V and 5 bases from J, the gap between germline ends came to 16 bases. CDR3 length: 14 residues. CDR3 coding DNA: TGTGCCAGCAGCACCCGGGTCCGCAGGGACGAGCAGTACTTC. Amino acids: CASSTRVRRDEQYF.

CDR3 nucleotides: TGCGCCAGCAGCCAAGTGTTTGCGAGCTCCTATAATTCACCCCTCCACTTT. Translating it yields CASSQVFASSYNSPLHF. The rearrangement uses TRBV4-1 and TRBJ1-6, with no clear D. Germline loops: CDR1 MGHRA, CDR2 YSYEKL. The CDR3 totals 17 residues. Trimming cost V 1 base and J 0 bases, with 10 bases left between them.

This sequence joins TRBV29-1 and TRBJ1-2; D possibly corresponds to TRBD1 (6 bases). The CDR3 covers 14 residues. The germline V and J ends were trimmed by 6 bases and 1 base, with 15 bases remaining between them. Per germline, CDR1 SQVTM and CDR2 ANQGSEA. The CDR3 loop reads CSVARDTNNYGYTF. The DNA for the CDR3 is TGCAGCGTGGCTCGGGACACCAATAACTATGGCTACACCTTC.

This clone has more than one count but fewer than ten. The V and J genes are TRBV6-2 or TRBV6-3 and TRBJ1-5, with D maybe TRBD1 (5 bases). Per germline, CDR1 MNHEY and CDR2 SVGEGT. The ends were cut back, 2 bases at V and 0 bases at J, with 8 bases in the middle. The CDR3 has 15 amino acids. CDR3: CASSYTTDSNQPQHF. Here the CDR3 DNA reads TGTGCCAGCAGTTACACGACAGATAGCAATCAGCCCCAGCATTTT.

This chain links TRBV5-4 with TRBJ1-1, with a weak D call TRBD1 (6 bases). This CDR3 spans 13 amino acids. The germline V gene encodes CDR1 SGHNT and CDR2 YYREEE (reference sequence). Trimming removed 4 bases at V and 5 bases at J, with 12 bases between. The CDR3 is CASSVQGTTEAFF. The CDR3 DNA follows: TGTGCCAGCAGCGTACAGGGTACGACTGAAGCTTTCTTT.

The chain uses TRBV4-2 and TRBJ2-3, with a tentative D call TRBD1 (6 bases). Germline CDR1 LGHNA, CDR2 YNFKEQ. The CDR3 totals 15 residues. V shed 0 bases and J shed 7 bases, with 14 bases lying between them. DNA for the CDR3: TGTGCCAGCAGCCAAGACTGGACAGCCCCACATACGCAGTATTTT. This codes for CASSQDWTAPHTQYF.

This clone has just one count. V and J are TRBV7-3 and TRBJ2-1; 9 nucleotides agree with TRBD2. The CDR3 covers 18 residues. The trim removed 4 bases at V and 2 bases at J, leaving 12 bases unmatched. The germline CDR1 and CDR2 sequences are SGHTA and FQGTGA. The CDR3 DNA reads as TGTGCCAGCAGCTCAAAGGGTTTAGCGGGAGATACCTACAATGAGCAGTTCTTC. Translating it yields CASSSKGLAGDTYNEQFF.

This chain connects TRBV12-3 or TRBV12-4 to TRBJ1-2; 7 positions agree with TRBD1. The V segment lost 7 bases and the J segment 2 bases; nucleotides outside the gene matches: 4. The CDR3 totals 13 residues. The CDR3 DNA sequence: TGTGCCAGCACGGTAGGGGGCAACTATGGCTACACCTTC. Protein product: CASTVGGNYGYTF.

J is TRBJ2-1 and V is TRBV29-1, with 9 nucleotides matching TRBD2. Germline CDR1 SQVTM, CDR2 ANQGSEA. The CDR3 runs to 18 residues. Trimming cost V 6 bases and J 0 bases; bases outside gene matches: 15. The CDR3 bases are TGCAGCGTCGCCGGGACTAGCCTTTTTATTAGCTCCTACAATGAGCAGTTCTTC. It codes for CSVAGTSLFISSYNEQFF.

V and J are TRBV19 and TRBJ2-2; the D gene is possibly TRBD2 (6 bases). V was shortened by 1 base and J by 6 bases, with 12 bases between the two germline ends. Germline CDR1 and CDR2: LNHDA and SQIVND (reference sequence). The CDR3 totals 15 residues. CDR3: CASSIVGRGPGELFF. CDR3 sequence (DNA): TGTGCCAGTAGTATAGTGGGGCGGGGTCCCGGGGAGCTGTTTTTT.

The chain is built from TRBV5-6 and TRBJ2-1; 12 positions match TRBD2. Germline loops: CDR1 SGHDT, CDR2 YYEEEE. The CDR3 totals 17 residues. V trimming: 5 bases; J trimming: 0 bases; junction bases outside the gene matches: 6. CDR3: CASRPPSGRASYNEQFF. CDR3 sequence (DNA): TGTGCCAGCAGACCCCCTAGCGGGAGGGCCTCCTACAATGAGCAGTTCTTC.

The chain links TRBV10-2 to TRBJ2-7, with D perhaps TRBD2 (6 bases). V was shortened by 7 bases and J by 0 bases, with 10 bases between the two germline ends. Germline V gene sequence: CDR1 WSHSY, CDR2 SAAADI. CDR3 length: 13 amino acids. The DNA of the CDR3 is TGCGCCAGCAACACCGGGAGCTCCTACGAGCAGTACTTC. Translated, it gives CASNTGSSYEQYF.

The chain is built from TRBV19 and TRBJ2-1; 7 bases are shared with TRBD1. The CDR3 runs to 14 residues. The V and J ends lost 7 bases and 7 bases, in that order; junction bases with no gene match: 10. CDR1 is LNHDA and CDR2 is SQIVND in the germline V gene (reference sequence). Written as DNA, the CDR3 is TGTGCCAGTAAAGACAGGGTTACAATAAATGAGCAGTTCTTC. As protein: CASKDRVTINEQFF.

The J gene is TRBJ2-3, the V gene TRBV19; TRBD1 is a possible D gene (5 bases). This CDR3 contains 14 residues. The germline gives CDR1 LNHDA, CDR2 SQIVND (reference sequence). V lost 4 bases to trimming and J lost 2 bases, with 10 bases between them. CDR3: CASSTVGPTDTQYF. The CDR3 bases are TGTGCCAGTAGTACTGTGGGGCCCACAGATACGCAGTATTTT.

V and J are TRBV18 and TRBJ2-7; 11 nucleotides match TRBD1. The germline V gene encodes CDR1 KGHSH and CDR2 LQKENI. This CDR3 spans 15 amino acids. The junction had 7 bases not matched to a gene; V was cut back by 6 bases and J by 3 bases. CDR3 DNA: TGTGCCAGCTCCCCGCGGACAGGGGGCCACTACGAGCAGTACTTC. Protein sequence: CASSPRTGGHYEQYF.

About this clone: One end of the junction fails to match germline, which may point to a read error. The rearrangement joins TRBV5-1 to TRBJ2-3; TRBD1 agrees at 7 bases. Germline CDR1 SGHRS, CDR2 YFSETQ. The CDR3 has 14 residues. The CDR3 coding sequence is TGTGCCAGCAGTGGACAGGTTACCACAGATACGCAGTATTTT. Encoded protein: CASSGQVTTDTQYF.

The chain carries TRBV5-5 and TRBJ2-3; 11 nucleotides line up with TRBD2. Per germline, CDR1 SGHKS and CDR2 YYEKEE (reference sequence). With V trimmed by 2 bases and J by 3 bases, 5 bases remained unmatched. This CDR3 is built from 16 residues. CDR3 DNA sequence: TGTGCCAGCAGCTTCCAAGGACTAGCGGGTACAGATACGCAGTATTTT. Translation: CASSFQGLAGTDTQYF.

This clone was observed a single time. The chain couples TRBV5-4 to TRBJ2-7, with 9 bases lining up with TRBD1. Unmatched junction bases numbered 7, after V lost 7 bases and J lost 2 bases. CDR1 SGHNT and CDR2 YYREEE come from the germline V gene (reference sequence). The CDR3 is 14 amino acids. The CDR3 spells CASSRDRATYEQYF. Written as DNA, the CDR3 is TGTGCCAGCTCGCGGGACAGGGCTACCTACGAGCAGTACTTC.

The chain has TRBV18 and TRBJ2-3; D may be TRBD1 (6 bases). V lost 0 bases and J lost 9, with 16 bases in between. CDR1 is KGHSH and CDR2 is LQKENI in the germline V gene. CDR3 size: 15 residues. The CDR3 bases are TGTGCCAGCTCACCACCGGGGGAGTCGACAGGAACGCAGTATTTT. Protein product: CASSPPGESTGTQYF.

The chain employs TRBV2 and TRBJ2-1; 13 bases align to TRBD2. The ends lost 6 bases at V and 4 bases at J; junction bases unmatched: 3. This CDR3 region has 15 residues. The germline CDR1 and CDR2 sequences are SNHLY and FYNNEI. Here the CDR3 reads CASSEGLAGYNEQFF. The CDR3 DNA follows: TGTGCCAGCAGCGAGGGACTAGCGGGATACAATGAGCAGTTCTTC.

This chain uses TRBV2 with TRBJ2-1, with TRBD1 matching 11 bases. CDR3 length: 14 amino acids. J lost 7 bases, V lost 8 bases, and 7 bases had no gene match. Germline V gene data show CDR1 as SNHLY and CDR2 as FYNNEI. The DNA of the CDR3 is TGTGCCAGCGGGGCGGACAGGGGGCTAAATGAGCAGTTCTTC. Translation: CASGADRGLNEQFF. Based on the CDR3 plus reference TRBV2 and TRBJ2-1, the full variable domain is EPEVTQTPSHQVTQMGQEVILRCVPISNHLYFYWYRQILGQKVEFLVSFYNNEISEKSEIFDDQFSVERPDGSNFTLKIRSTKLEDSAMYFCASGADRGLNEQFFGPGTRLTVL.

The chain uses TRBV5-1 and TRBJ1-3; 7 bases line up with TRBD1. The CDR3 contains 16 residues. Germline V gene data show CDR1 as SGHRS and CDR2 as YFSETQ. The V and J ends lost 4 bases and 0 bases, in that order; junction bases with no gene match: 7. CDR3 sequence reads: CASSIGTVSSGNTIYF. CDR3 bases: TGCGCCAGCAGCATCGGGACAGTTTCCTCTGGAAACACCATATATTTT.

V is TRBV9 and J is TRBJ2-2; no firm D call. The length of the CDR3 is 18 residues. Trimming removed 2 bases from V and 3 bases from J, with 20 bases in between. CDR1 and CDR2 from the germline V gene are SGDLS and YYNGEE. The CDR3 reads CASSVRNRPSTDTGELFF. The CDR3 DNA reads TGTGCCAGCAGCGTTAGAAATCGGCCCTCGACTGACACCGGGGAGCTGTTTTTT.

The chain is built from TRBV9 and TRBJ2-3; a weak D match, TRBD1 (6 bases). Germline V gene sequence: CDR1 SGDLS, CDR2 YYNGEE. The CDR3 covers 15 residues. The V and J ends lost 1 base and 6 bases respectively, with 15 bases between them. The CDR3 bases are TGTGCCAGCAGCGTAATGGGCGAGAGGGGGGATACGCAGTATTTT. Its translation: CASSVMGERGDTQYF.

This clone was observed once. V is TRBV21-1 and J is TRBJ2-7; the table's D call of TRBD2 was not tested on the DNA. TRBV21-1 is designated a pseudogene. The CDR3 consists of 14 residues. This chain's CDR3 is CASSKRGGWYEQYF. The CDR3 coding sequence is TGTGCCAGCAGCAAAAGGGGGGGCTGGTACGAGCAGTACTTC.

The chain is built from TRBV18 and TRBJ2-1; 7 nucleotides match TRBD2. The CDR3 is 15 residues long. Looked up from germline, CDR1 is KGHSH and CDR2 is LQKENI. The J segment lost 0 bases and the V segment lost 2 bases, leaving 1 base of the junction unmatched. For the CDR3, the DNA is TGTGCCAGCTCACCAGCTAGCGGCTCCTACAATGAGCAGTTCTTC. This codes for CASSPASGSYNEQFF.